This entry is about one T cell receptor beta chain. Its binding antigen is unknown. No base quality values were provided; no much bigger clone lies one nucleotide off. This sample was included in a study of blood T cell repertoires in COVID-19 (dated by TCRdb to 2018 to 2021). The study in broad terms: Samples from collaborators originated in the United States, Italy and Spain and spanned both the acute and convalescent phases of COVID-19. The samples were drawn from the first 160 participants of the ongoing ImmuneRACE study and from 950 to 1,500 subjects provided by 6 global collaborators. The prospective study material was composed of cDNA or gDNA derived from T cells, B-cell-depleted T cells, or PBMCs. A de-identified subject ID, COVID-19 status, age in years and sex were almost always included in the sample metadata. Where available, HLA class I and class II types were obtained from metadata supplied by the sample provider rather than from assay-based typing. The repertoires were released in a freely available public database intended as a resource for research on the immune response to SARS-CoV-2. Subjects who had been exposed to COVID-19, were actively infected with it, or had recovered from it provided the deeply sampled blood TCRbeta repertoires that made up the dataset.

The research as a whole found: How much clinical and demographic metadata was included differed by source and by participant, and the metadata was provided uncurated.

The immunoSEQ Assay, a bias-controlled multiplex PCR, was used to amplify TCRbeta CDR3 regions from genomic DNA. The study's own analysis went as follows. The number of nucleated cells in each sample was estimated from the amplification of reference gene primers within the assay. To quantify the absolute abundance of each unique TCRbeta CDR3 rearrangement, sequence reads were collapsed and filtered. For each sample, productive Simpson clonality was calculated as the square root of Simpson's diversity index across productive rearrangements. This is the immuneACCESS table as TCRdb keeps it, with only in-frame sequences that have V and J called. A part of the clones is gone; compared with another copy, unresolved V genes explain less than half, and the rest is unexplained. V and J calls and clone size are as listed in that table; D and trimming were resolved from the DNA. A total of about 160,000 clones appear in this sample, less than 85% of them only once. The ten largest clones add up to approximately 7% of the sample.

In Seattle, one collaborating source enrolled patients while the infection was active and tracked those patients longitudinally over the course of disease. Collaborating institutions collected whole blood in K2EDTA tubes following their own protocols. For TCRbeta analysis, collaborators shipped samples as frozen whole blood, isolated PBMCs, or DNA extracted from either of those sample types. The germline ends are 13 bases apart after V is trimmed by 3 bases and J by 6 bases. CDR1 and CDR2, looked up from the germline V gene, are SGDLS and YYNGEE. Its CDR3 holds 15 amino acids, cysteine through phenylalanine. Here the CDR3 DNA is all that survives: 45 bases in frame from base 1.

The rearranged segments are TRBV9 and TRBJ1-6; the best D guess is TRBD1, with 6 bases matching. The source is a woman aged 40 to 50 with COVID-19, enrolled during active disease. Sequencing was carried out using peripheral blood. DNA sequence: TGTGCCAGCAGCGAGGGACACGGACTTAATTCACCCCTCCACTTT. The resulting protein is CASSEGHGLNSPLHF.